Below, 15 T cell receptor beta chains from the same sample are listed, as sequenced in a study of cytomegalovirus exposure and HLA in healthy donors. The method was immunoSEQ multiplex PCR; TCRdb's version includes in-frame clones alone and lacks a portion of them. The data show tens of thousands of clones, about 82% seen once. Sequenced: PBMCs. The receptors were gathered from a man in his thirties or forties in good health and CMV-seronegative.

The V gene is TRBV10-3, the J gene TRBJ1-5, with TRBD1 matching over 8 bases. This CDR3 has 14 residues. Germline values: CDR1 ENHRY, CDR2 SYGVKD. Germline trimming cut 6 bases from V and 6 bases from J; bases unmatched to any gene: 7. The CDR3 nucleotides are TGTGCCATCAGCGGACAGGGAATCGGTCAGCCCCAGCATTTT. Translating gives CAISGQGIGQPQHF.

This clone was seen only once. V is TRBV28 and J is TRBJ1-2, with no clear D. The V end was cut by 8 bases, the J end by 4 bases, with 11 bases between. Germline CDR1 is MDHEN and CDR2 is SYDVKM. The CDR3 has 12 residues. CDR3 in amino acids: CASQRRVYGYTF. The CDR3 DNA follows: TGTGCCAGCCAAAGGAGGGTCTATGGCTACACCTTC.

DNA of the CDR3: TGTGCCAGCAGTTCCGTAGAGGATACGCAGTATTTT. It codes for CASSSVEDTQYF. This sequence joins TRBV6-5 and TRBJ2-3, with D hard to call. The germline CDR1 and CDR2 sequences are MNHEY and SVGAGI. V was pared by 4 bases and J by 6 bases, with 8 bases between. CDR3 size: 12 residues.

This chain joins TRBV11-2 and TRBJ2-1, with D perhaps matching TRBD1 (5 bases). V lost 0 bases, J lost 1 base, and 7 bases lay in between. CDR1 SGHAT and CDR2 FQNNGV come from the germline V gene. There are 15 residues in the CDR3. The CDR3 sequence is CASSLDRASYNEQFF. CDR3 nucleotides: TGTGCCAGCAGCTTAGACAGGGCTTCCTACAATGAGCAGTTCTTC.

The count of this clone is one. The V gene is TRBV29-1, the J gene TRBJ2-1; 9 bases agree with TRBD2. This CDR3 has 16 residues. The V and J ends lost 2 bases and 4 bases, in that order; junction bases with no gene match: 9. CDR1 is SQVTM, CDR2 ANQGSEA, per germline. CDR3: CSVESSLAGSYNEQFF. The CDR3 nucleotides read TGCAGCGTTGAATCCTCGCTAGCGGGGTCTTACAATGAGCAGTTCTTC.

The CDR3 here is CASSVAGQSIYTEAFF. For the CDR3, the DNA is TGTGCCAGCAGCGTAGCCGGACAGTCGATTTACACTGAAGCTTTCTTT. The chain couples TRBV9 to TRBJ1-1; a weak D match, TRBD1 (6 bases). The CDR3 is made up of 16 amino acids. V lost 0 bases, J lost 3 bases, and 15 bases lay in between. Germline assignment: CDR1 SGDLS and CDR2 YYNGEE.

The chain has TRBV4-3 and TRBJ1-5, with a possible D match to TRBD1 (6 bases). CDR1 is LGHNA and CDR2 is YSLEER in the germline V gene. The CDR3 extends over 19 amino acids. V shed 1 base and J shed 6 bases, with 25 bases lying between them. CDR3 loop: CASSQVYGAPRGQSQPQHF. CDR3 sequence (DNA): TGCGCCAGCAGCCAAGTCTATGGGGCCCCCCGGGGACAAAGTCAGCCCCAGCATTTT.

This chain joins TRBV10-3 and TRBJ2-3; 8 bases align to TRBD1. Trimming cost V 8 bases and J 1 base; bases outside gene matches: 5. There are 14 residues in the CDR3. CDR1 and CDR2 (germline): ENHRY, SYGVKD. This chain's CDR3 is CAIPLGQGTDTQYF. In nucleotides, the CDR3 is TGTGCCATCCCCCTGGGACAGGGCACAGATACGCAGTATTTT.

This clone was seen only once. This sequence joins TRBV4-1 and TRBJ2-2; D may be TRBD2 (5 bases). The V gene's germline CDR1 is MGHRA and CDR2 YSYEKL. This CDR3 contains 16 residues. The V end lost 1 base, the J end lost 2 bases, and 11 bases lay between the germline ends. In DNA, the CDR3 is TGCGCCAGCAGCCAAGGGGCCGGGATTAACACCGGGGAGCTGTTTTTT. Amino acids: CASSQGAGINTGELFF.

The V gene is TRBV5-5, the J gene TRBJ1-6; the match to TRBD1 covers 7 bases. Germline loops: CDR1 SGHKS, CDR2 YYEKEE (reference sequence). V lost 0 bases and J lost 7; bases outside the gene matches: 4. The CDR3 has 15 amino acids. The CDR3 loop reads CASSLGGTANSPLHF. The CDR3, as DNA: TGTGCCAGCAGCTTGGGTGGGACAGCAAATTCACCCCTCCACTTT.

The chain has TRBV29-1 and TRBJ1-5, with D unresolved. Trimming removed 5 bases from V and 1 base from J, with 6 bases in between. Germline loops: CDR1 SQVTM, CDR2 ANQGSEA. This CDR3 spans 12 amino acids. CDR3 protein: CSVRGSNQPQHF. The CDR3 coding sequence is TGCAGCGTTCGGGGAAGCAATCAGCCCCAGCATTTT.

Here the CDR3 reads CAVTDRGQPQHF. CDR3 DNA sequence: TGTGCCGTGACGGACCGGGGTCAGCCCCAGCATTTT. The chain joins TRBV2 to TRBJ1-5; no definite D call. Germline loops: CDR1 SNHLY, CDR2 FYNNEI. This CDR3 has 12 residues. Between the trimmed V and J ends, which lost 11 bases and 6 bases, there was a span of 14 bases.

The V call is TRBV6-5, the J call TRBJ2-3; TRBD2 agrees at 10 bases. The V gene end was trimmed by 4 bases and the J gene end by 5 bases; junction bases not matched to a gene: 9. This CDR3 spans 16 amino acids. Germline CDR1 MNHEY, CDR2 SVGAGI. The CDR3 loop reads CASSLLSGGAGDTQYF. As DNA, the CDR3 is TGTGCCAGCAGTTTGTTAAGCGGGGGGGCCGGAGATACGCAGTATTTT.

The V and J genes are TRBV10-3 and TRBJ2-5, with 7 bases matching TRBD1. The CDR3 spans 15 residues. Trimming took 2 bases from V and 5 from J; bases not matched to a gene: 8. Germline-derived CDR1 and CDR2 are ENHRY and SYGVKD. CDR3 protein: CAISEAVGGGETQYF. CDR3 nucleotide sequence: TGTGCCATCAGTGAGGCGGTAGGGGGCGGTGAGACCCAGTACTTC.

This clone has only one observation. This rearrangement joins TRBV6-1 to TRBJ2-2; D perhaps matches TRBD2 (6 bases). The length of the CDR3 is 14 residues. Germline V gene lookup returns CDR1 MNHNS and CDR2 SASEGT. Trimming cost V 8 bases and J 6 bases, with 16 bases left between them. CDR3 sequence (DNA): TGTGCCAGCGAAGGAGAGGGACTCTCCGGGGAGCTGTTTTTT. Its translation: CASEGEGLSGELFF.